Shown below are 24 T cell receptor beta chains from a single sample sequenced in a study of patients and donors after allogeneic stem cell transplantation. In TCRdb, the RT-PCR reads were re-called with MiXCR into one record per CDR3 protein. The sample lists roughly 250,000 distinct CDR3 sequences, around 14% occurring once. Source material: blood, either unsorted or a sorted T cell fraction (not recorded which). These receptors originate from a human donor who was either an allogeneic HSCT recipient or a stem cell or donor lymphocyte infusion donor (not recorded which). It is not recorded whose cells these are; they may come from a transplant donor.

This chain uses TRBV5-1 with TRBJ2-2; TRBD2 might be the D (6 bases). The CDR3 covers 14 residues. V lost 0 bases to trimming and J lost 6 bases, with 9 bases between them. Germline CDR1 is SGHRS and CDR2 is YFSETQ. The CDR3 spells CASSLGGDAGELFF. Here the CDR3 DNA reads TGCGCCAGCAGCTTGGGCGGGGATGCCGGGGAGCTGTTTTTT.

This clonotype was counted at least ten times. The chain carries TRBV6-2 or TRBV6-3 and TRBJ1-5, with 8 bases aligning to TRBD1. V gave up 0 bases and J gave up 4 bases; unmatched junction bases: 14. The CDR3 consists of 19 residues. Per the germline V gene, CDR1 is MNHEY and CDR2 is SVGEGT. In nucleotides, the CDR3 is TGTGCCAGCAGTTACTCTCTGGGAAGGATTCGACAGGGGAATCAGCCCCAGCATTTT. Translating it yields CASSYSLGRIRQGNQPQHF.

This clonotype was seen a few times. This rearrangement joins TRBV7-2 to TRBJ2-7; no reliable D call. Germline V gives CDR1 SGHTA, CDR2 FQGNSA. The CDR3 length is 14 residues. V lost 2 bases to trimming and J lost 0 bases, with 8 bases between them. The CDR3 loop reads CASSLMERSYEQYF. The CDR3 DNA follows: TGTGCCAGCAGCTTAATGGAACGCTCCTACGAGCAGTACTTC.

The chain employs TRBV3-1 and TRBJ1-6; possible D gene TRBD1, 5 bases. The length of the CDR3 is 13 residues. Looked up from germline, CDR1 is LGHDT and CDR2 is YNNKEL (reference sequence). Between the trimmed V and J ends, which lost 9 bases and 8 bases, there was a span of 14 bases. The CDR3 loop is CASRQGSDSPLHF. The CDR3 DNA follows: TGTGCCAGTCGGCAGGGATCTGATTCACCCCTCCACTTT.

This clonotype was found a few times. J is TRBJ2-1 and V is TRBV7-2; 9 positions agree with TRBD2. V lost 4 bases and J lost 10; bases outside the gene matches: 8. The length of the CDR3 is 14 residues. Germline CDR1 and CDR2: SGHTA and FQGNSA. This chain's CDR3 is CASSSGTSPAEQFF. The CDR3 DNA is TGTGCCAGCAGCTCCGGGACTAGCCCGGCGGAGCAGTTCTTC.

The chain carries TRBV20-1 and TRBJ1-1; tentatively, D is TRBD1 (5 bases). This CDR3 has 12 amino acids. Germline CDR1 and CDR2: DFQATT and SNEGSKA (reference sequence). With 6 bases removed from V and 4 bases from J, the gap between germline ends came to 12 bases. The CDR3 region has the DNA TGCAGTGCGAAACCGGGGGTCACTGAAGCTTTCTTT. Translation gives CSAKPGVTEAFF.

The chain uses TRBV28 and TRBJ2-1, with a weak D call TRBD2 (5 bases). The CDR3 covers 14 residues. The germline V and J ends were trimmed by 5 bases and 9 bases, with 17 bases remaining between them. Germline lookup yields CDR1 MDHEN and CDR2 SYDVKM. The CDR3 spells CASSRTGGYGEQFF. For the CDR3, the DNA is TGTGCCAGCAGTAGAACTGGAGGTTACGGTGAGCAGTTCTTC.

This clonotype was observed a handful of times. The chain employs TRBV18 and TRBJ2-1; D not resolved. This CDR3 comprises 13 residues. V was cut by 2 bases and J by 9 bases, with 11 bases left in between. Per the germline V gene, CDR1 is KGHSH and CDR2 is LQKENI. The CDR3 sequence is CASSPELGGEQFF. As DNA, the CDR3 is TGTGCCAGCTCACCAGAGCTAGGCGGTGAGCAGTTCTTC.

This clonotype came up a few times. CDR3 region: CSASRGSSSNQPQHF. The CDR3 coding sequence is TGCAGTGCTAGCAGGGGCTCGAGTAGCAATCAGCCCCAGCATTTT. This chain joins TRBV20-1 and TRBJ1-5; D perhaps matches TRBD1 (6 bases). This CDR3 region has 15 residues. In germline, CDR1 is DFQATT, CDR2 SNEGSKA (reference sequence). Deletions cut 3 bases from V and 0 bases from J, with 12 bases between.

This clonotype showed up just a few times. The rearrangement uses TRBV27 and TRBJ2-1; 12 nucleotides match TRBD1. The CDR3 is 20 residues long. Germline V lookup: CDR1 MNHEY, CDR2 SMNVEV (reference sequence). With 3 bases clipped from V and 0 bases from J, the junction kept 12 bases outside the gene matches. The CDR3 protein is CASSFQAPGTGGRSYNEQFF. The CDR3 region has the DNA TGTGCCAGCAGTTTCCAGGCTCCCGGGACAGGGGGCCGCTCCTACAATGAGCAGTTCTTC.

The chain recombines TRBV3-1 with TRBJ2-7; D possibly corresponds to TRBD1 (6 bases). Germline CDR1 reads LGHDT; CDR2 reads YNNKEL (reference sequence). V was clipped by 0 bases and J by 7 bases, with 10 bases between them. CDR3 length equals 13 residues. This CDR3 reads CASSQDPRGEQYF. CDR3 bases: TGTGCCAGCAGCCAAGATCCCAGGGGTGAGCAGTACTTC.

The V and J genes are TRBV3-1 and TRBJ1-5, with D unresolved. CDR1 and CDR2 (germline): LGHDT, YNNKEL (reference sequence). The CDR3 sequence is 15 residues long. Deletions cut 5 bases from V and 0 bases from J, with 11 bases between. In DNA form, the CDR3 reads TGTGCCAGCAGCGAGACATACCATAGCAATCAGCCCCAGCATTTT. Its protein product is CASSETYHSNQPQHF.

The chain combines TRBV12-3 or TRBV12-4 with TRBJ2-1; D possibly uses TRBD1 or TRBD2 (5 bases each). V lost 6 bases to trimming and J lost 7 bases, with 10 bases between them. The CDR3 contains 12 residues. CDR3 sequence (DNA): TGTGCCAGCAGACTGGGACGGAATGAGCAGTTCTTC. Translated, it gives CASRLGRNEQFF.

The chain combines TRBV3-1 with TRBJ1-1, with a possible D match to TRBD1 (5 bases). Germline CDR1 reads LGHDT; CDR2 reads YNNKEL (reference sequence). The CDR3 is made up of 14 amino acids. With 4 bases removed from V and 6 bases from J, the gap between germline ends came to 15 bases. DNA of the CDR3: TGTGCCAGCAGCCGGGGACCCCCCGGGGCTGAAGCTTTCTTT. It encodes CASSRGPPGAEAFF.

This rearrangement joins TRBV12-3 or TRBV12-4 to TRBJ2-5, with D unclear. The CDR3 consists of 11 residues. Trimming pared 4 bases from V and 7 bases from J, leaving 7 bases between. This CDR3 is CASSSSGTQYF. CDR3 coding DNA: TGTGCCAGCAGTTCATCCGGGACCCAGTACTTC.

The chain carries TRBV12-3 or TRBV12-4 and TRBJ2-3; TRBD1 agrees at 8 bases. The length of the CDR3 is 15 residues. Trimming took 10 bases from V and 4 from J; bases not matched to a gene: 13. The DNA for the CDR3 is TGTGCCACCAAAGGACAGGGAATCTTCGCAGATACGCAGTATTTT. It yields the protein CATKGQGIFADTQYF.

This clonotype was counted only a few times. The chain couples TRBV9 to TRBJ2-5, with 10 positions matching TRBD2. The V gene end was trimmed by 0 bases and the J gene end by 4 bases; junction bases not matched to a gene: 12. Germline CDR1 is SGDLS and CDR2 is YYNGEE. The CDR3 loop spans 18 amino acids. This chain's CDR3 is CASSVVPVSGRAGETQYF. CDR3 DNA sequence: TGTGCCAGCAGCGTAGTCCCTGTAAGCGGGAGGGCCGGAGAGACCCAGTACTTC.

In DNA form, the CDR3 reads TGTGCCAGCAGTGATGGGATCTGGGATACGCAGTATTTT. Its protein is CASSDGIWDTQYF. This rearrangement joins TRBV6-1 to TRBJ2-3; no clear D. Between the trimmed V and J ends, which lost 3 bases and 6 bases, there was a span of 10 bases. Germline V lookup: CDR1 MNHNS, CDR2 SASEGT. CDR3 length equals 13 residues.

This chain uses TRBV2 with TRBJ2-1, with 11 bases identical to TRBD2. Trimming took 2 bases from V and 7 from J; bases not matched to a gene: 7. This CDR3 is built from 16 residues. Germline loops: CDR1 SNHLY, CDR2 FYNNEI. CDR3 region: CASSETASGRLNEQFF. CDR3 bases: TGTGCCAGCAGTGAAACGGCTAGCGGGAGGTTGAATGAGCAGTTCTTC.

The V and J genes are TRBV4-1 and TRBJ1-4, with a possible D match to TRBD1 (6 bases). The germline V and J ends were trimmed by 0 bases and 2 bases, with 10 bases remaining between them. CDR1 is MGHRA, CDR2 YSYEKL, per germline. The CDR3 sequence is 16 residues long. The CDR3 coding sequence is TGCGCCAGCAGCCAAGAGCGGGGGGCGACTAATGAAAAACTGTTTTTT. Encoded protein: CASSQERGATNEKLFF.

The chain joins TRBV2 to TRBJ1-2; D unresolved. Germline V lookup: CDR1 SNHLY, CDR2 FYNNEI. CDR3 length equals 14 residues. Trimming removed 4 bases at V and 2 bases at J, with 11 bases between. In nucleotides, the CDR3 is TGTGCCAGCAGTGGGTCAATCCCCAACTATGGCTACACCTTC. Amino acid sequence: CASSGSIPNYGYTF.

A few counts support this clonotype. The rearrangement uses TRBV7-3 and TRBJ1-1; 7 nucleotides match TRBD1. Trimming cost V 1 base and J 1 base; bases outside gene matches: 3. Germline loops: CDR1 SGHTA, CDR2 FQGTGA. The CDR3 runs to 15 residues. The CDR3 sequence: CASSLIGGGNTEAFF. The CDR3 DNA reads TGTGCCAGCAGCTTAATAGGGGGCGGGAACACTGAAGCTTTCTTT.

The CDR3 loop is CASSRSQTNANTGELFF. The CDR3 DNA reads as TGTGCCAGCTCACGGTCACAAACCAACGCGAACACCGGGGAGCTGTTTTTT. This chain connects TRBV18 to TRBJ2-2; D unresolved. V lost 4 bases to trimming and J lost 0 bases, with 15 bases between them. The length of the CDR3 is 17 residues. The germline V gene has CDR1 KGHSH and CDR2 LQKENI.

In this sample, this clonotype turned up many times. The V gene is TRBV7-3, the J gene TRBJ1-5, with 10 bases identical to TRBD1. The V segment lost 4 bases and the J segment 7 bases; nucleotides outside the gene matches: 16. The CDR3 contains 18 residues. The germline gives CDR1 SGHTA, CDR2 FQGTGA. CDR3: CASSSGTMGTGVMQPQHF. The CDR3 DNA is TGTGCCAGCAGCTCCGGGACGATGGGGACAGGGGTCATGCAGCCCCAGCATTTT.